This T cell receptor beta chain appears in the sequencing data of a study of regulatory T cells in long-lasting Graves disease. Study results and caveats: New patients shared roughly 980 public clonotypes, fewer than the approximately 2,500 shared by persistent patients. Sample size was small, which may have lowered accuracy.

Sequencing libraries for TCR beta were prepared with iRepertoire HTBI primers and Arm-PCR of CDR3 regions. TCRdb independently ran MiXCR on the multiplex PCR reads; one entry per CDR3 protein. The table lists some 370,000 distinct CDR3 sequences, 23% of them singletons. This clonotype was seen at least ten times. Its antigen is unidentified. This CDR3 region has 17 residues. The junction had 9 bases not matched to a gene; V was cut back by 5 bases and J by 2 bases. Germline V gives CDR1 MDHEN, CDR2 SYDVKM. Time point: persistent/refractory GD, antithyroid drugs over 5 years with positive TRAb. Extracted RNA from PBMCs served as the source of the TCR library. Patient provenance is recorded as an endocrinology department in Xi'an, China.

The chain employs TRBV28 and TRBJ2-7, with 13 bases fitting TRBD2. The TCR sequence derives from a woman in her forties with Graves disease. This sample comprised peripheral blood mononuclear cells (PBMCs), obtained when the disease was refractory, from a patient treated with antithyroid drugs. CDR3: CASSQRLAGGPPYEQYF. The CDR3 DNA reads TGTGCCAGCAGTCAACGACTAGCGGGAGGCCCCCCCTACGAGCAGTACTTC.